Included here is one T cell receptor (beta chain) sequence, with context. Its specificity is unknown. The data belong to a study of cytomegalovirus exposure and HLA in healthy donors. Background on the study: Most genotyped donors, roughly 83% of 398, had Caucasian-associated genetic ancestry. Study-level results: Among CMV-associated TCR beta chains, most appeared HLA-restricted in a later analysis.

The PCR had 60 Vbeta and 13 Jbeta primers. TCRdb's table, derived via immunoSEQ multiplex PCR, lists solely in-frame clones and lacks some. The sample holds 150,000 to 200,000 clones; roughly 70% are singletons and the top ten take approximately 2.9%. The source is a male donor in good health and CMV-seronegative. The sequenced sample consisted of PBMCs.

In DNA, the CDR3 is TGTGCCAGCCGACAGGCCGGGGGGCGGGAGACCCAGTACTTC. Protein product: CASRQAGGRETQYF. This chain joins TRBV19 and TRBJ2-5, with D maybe TRBD2 (7 bases). Trimming took off 9 bases at V and 5 bases at J, with 19 bases between the two ends. CDR1 LNHDA and CDR2 SQIVND come from the germline V gene (reference sequence). This CDR3 is 14 amino acids long.